Below are 5 T cell receptor beta chains sequenced from a single sample in a study of T cell responses to AZD1222 COVID-19 vaccine. Only in-frame clones appear in the TCRdb table, and some are missing; sequencing was by immunoSEQ multiplex PCR. The sample has around 100,000 clones, 88% seen once; the top ten hold roughly 21%. The specimen comprised peripheral blood, sampled on day 0 of AZD1222 vaccination. These receptors all stem from an adult in good health.

The chain is built from TRBV27 and TRBJ1-2; D ambiguous. V lost 6 bases and J 2 bases, leaving 13 bases between the germline ends. Germline loops: CDR1 MNHEY, CDR2 SMNVEV (reference sequence). The CDR3 has 14 residues. CDR3 DNA: TGTGCCAGCAGCCTCCGGGGTCAGAACTATGGCTACACCTTC. It yields the protein CASSLRGQNYGYTF.

This chain connects TRBV20-1 to TRBJ1-1; no clear D. CDR1 and CDR2 (germline): DFQATT, SNEGSKA (reference sequence). Between the trimmed V and J ends, which lost 3 bases and 1 base, there was a span of 3 bases. The CDR3 is 11 residues long. This chain's CDR3 is CSARENTEAFF. The CDR3 bases are TGCAGTGCTAGGGAGAACACTGAAGCTTTCTTT.

The V and J genes are TRBV5-1 and TRBJ1-2; D is possibly TRBD1 (5 bases). Germline loops: CDR1 SGHRS, CDR2 YFSETQ. The CDR3 spans 14 residues. V lost 0 bases, J lost 7 bases, and 13 bases lay in between. The CDR3 DNA sequence: TGCGCCAGCAGCTTGGAGCTGGGGCAGGGTGGCTACACCTTC. Residues: CASSLELGQGGYTF.

This chain joins TRBV7-8 and TRBJ1-5; 9 bases align to TRBD1. V was clipped by 5 bases and J by 7 bases; unmatched bases: 12. CDR3 length: 16 residues. Germline V gene data show CDR1 as SGHVS and CDR2 as FQNEAQ. In DNA, the CDR3 is TGTGCCAGCAGCCCTAAAGGGACAGGGCGTGGGCAGCCCCAGCATTTT. This gives the protein CASSPKGTGRGQPQHF.

The rearrangement joins TRBV12-3 or TRBV12-4 to TRBJ2-7; possible D gene TRBD2, 5 bases. V was clipped by 3 bases and J by 7 bases, with 10 bases between them. The CDR3 runs 12 residues. CDR3: CASSFSSGEQYF. The CDR3 nucleotides are TGTGCCAGCAGTTTTTCATCGGGGGAGCAGTACTTC.